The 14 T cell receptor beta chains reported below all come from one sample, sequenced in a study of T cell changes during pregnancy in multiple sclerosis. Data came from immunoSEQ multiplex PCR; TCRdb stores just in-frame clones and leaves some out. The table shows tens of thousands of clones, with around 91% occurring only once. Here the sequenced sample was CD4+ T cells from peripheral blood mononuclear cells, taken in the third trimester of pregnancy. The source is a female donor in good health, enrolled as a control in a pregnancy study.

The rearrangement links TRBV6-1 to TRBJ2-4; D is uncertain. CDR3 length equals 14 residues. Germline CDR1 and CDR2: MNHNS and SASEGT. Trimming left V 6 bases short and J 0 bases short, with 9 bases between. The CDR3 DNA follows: TGTGCCAGCAGAAACCCACTAGCCAAAAACATTCAGTACTTC. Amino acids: CASRNPLAKNIQYF.

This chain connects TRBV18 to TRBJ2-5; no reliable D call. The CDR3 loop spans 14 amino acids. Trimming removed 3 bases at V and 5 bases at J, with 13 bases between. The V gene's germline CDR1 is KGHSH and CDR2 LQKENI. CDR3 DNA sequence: TGTGCCAGCTCACCCCGAGAAACTTTGGAGACCCAGTACTTC. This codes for CASSPRETLETQYF.

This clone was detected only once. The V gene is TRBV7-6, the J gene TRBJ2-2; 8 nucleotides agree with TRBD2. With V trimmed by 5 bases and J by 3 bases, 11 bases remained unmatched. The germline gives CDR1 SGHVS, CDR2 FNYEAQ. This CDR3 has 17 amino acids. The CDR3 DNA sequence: TGTGCCAGCAGCCCCCGAAGGGGCGGGGGGTACACCGGGGAGCTGTTTTTT. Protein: CASSPRRGGGYTGELFF. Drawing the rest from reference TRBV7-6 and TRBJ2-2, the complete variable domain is GAGVSQSPRYKVTKRGQDVALRCDPISGHVSLYWYRQALGQGPEFLTYFNYEAQQDKSGLPNDRFSAERPEGSISTLTIQRTEQRDSAMYRCASSPRRGGGYTGELFFGEGSRLTVL.

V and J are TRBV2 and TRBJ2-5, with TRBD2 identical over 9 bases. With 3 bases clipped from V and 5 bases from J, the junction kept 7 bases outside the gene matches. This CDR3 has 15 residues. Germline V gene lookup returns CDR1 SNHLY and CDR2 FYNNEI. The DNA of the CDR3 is TGTGCCAGCAGTGAGGATAGCGGGAGTGGGGAGACCCAGTACTTC. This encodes CASSEDSGSGETQYF. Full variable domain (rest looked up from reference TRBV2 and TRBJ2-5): EPEVTQTPSHQVTQMGQEVILRCVPISNHLYFYWYRQILGQKVEFLVSFYNNEISEKSEIFDDQFSVERPDGSNFTLKIRSTKLEDSAMYFCASSEDSGSGETQYFGPGTRLLVL.

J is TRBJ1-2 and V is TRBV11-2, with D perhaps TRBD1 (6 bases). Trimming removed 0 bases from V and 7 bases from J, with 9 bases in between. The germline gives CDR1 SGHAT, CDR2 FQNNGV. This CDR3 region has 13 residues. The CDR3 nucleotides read TGTGCCAGCAGCTTAGAAGACAGGATTGGCTACACCTTC. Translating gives CASSLEDRIGYTF. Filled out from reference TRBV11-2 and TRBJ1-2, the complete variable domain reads EAGVAQSPRYKIIEKRQSVAFWCNPISGHATLYWYQQILGQGPKLLIQFQNNGVVDDSQLPKDRFSAERLKGVDSTLKIQPAKLEDSAVYLCASSLEDRIGYTFGSGTRLTVV.

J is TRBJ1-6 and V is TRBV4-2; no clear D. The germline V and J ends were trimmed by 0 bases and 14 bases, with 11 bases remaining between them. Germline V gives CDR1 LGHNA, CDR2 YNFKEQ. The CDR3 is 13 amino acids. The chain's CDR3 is CASSQDLGGSLHF. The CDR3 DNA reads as TGTGCCAGCAGCCAAGATTTGGGAGGTTCCCTCCACTTT.

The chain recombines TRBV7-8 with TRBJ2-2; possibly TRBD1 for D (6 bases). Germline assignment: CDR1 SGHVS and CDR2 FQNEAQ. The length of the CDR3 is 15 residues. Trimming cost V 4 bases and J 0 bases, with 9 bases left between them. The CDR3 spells CASSSGHPNTGELFF. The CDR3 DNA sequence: TGTGCCAGCAGCTCGGGACACCCGAACACCGGGGAGCTGTTTTTT. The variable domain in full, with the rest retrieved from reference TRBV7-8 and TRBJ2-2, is GAGVSQSPRYKVAKRGQDVALRCDPISGHVSLFWYQQALGQGPEFLTYFQNEAQLDKSGLPSDRFFAERPEGSVSTLKIQRTQQEDSAVYLCASSSGHPNTGELFFGEGSRLTVL.

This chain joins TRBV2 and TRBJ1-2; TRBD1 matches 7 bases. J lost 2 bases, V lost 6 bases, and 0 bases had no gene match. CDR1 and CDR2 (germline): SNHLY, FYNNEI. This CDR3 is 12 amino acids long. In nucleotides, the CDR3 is TGTGCCAGCAGGGGACAGAACTATGGCTACACCTTC. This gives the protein CASRGQNYGYTF. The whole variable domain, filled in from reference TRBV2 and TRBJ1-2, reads EPEVTQTPSHQVTQMGQEVILRCVPISNHLYFYWYRQILGQKVEFLVSFYNNEISEKSEIFDDQFSVERPDGSNFTLKIRSTKLEDSAMYFCASRGQNYGYTFGSGTRLTVV.

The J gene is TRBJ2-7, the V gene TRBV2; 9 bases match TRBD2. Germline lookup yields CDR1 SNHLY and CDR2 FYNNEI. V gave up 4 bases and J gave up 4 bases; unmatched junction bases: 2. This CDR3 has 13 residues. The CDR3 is CASSASGDYEQYF. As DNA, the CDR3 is TGTGCCAGCAGTGCTAGCGGGGATTACGAGCAGTACTTC. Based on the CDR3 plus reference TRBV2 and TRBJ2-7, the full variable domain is EPEVTQTPSHQVTQMGQEVILRCVPISNHLYFYWYRQILGQKVEFLVSFYNNEISEKSEIFDDQFSVERPDGSNFTLKIRSTKLEDSAMYFCASSASGDYEQYFGPGTRLTVT.

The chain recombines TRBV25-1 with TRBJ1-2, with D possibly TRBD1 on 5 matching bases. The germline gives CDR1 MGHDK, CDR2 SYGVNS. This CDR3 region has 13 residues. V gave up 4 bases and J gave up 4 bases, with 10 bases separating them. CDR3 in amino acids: CASSGGAVYGYTF. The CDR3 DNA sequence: TGTGCCAGCAGTGGCGGGGCCGTCTATGGCTACACCTTC.

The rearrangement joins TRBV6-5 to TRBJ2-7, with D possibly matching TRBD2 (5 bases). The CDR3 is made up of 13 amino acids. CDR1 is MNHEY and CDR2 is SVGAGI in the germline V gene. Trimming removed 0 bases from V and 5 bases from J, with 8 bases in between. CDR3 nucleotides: TGTGCCAGCAGTTACTCGGAGGCTCACGAGCAGTACTTC. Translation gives CASSYSEAHEQYF.

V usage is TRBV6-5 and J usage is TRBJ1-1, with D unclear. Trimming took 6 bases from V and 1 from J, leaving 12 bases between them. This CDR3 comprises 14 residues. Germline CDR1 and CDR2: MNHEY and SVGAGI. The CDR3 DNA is TGTGCCAGCAGCTATACAGTAGAGAACACTGAAGCTTTCTTT. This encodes CASSYTVENTEAFF.

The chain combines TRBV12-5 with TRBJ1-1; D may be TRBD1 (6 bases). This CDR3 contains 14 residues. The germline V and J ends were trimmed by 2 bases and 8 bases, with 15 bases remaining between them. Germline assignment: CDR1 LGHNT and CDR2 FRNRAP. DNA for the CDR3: TGTGCTAGTGGTTTGATATTGTCACAGGGCGAAGCTTTCTTT. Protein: CASGLILSQGEAFF.

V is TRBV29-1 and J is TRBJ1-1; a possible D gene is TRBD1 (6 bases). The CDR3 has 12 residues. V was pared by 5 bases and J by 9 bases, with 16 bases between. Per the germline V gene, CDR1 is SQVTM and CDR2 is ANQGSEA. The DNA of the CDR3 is TGCAGCGTTCGCGGGGGACACAGTAAAGCTTTCTTT. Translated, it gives CSVRGGHSKAFF.